The TCR beta chain under discussion was sequenced for a study of neurological immune-mediated disorders. Germline loops: CDR1 LGHDT, CDR2 YNNKEL (reference sequence). V lost 4 bases and J lost 8, with 15 bases in between. The CDR3 has 14 residues. This clonotype was detected many times. MiXCR was run by TCRdb on the 5' RACE reads, yielding one entry per CDR3 protein. Of roughly 24,000 distinct CDR3 sequences in the sample, roughly an eighth were seen once. Sequencing was carried out using PBMCs. The chain links TRBV3-1 to TRBJ2-1; TRBD2 might be the D (6 bases). The receptor's source is a woman between 55 and 75 years old with HTLV-1-associated myelopathy (HAM/TSP). The CDR3 bases are TGTGCCAGCAGCCGGGGACTGGGCCGGGATGAGCAGTTCTTC. As protein: CASSRGLGRDEQFF.